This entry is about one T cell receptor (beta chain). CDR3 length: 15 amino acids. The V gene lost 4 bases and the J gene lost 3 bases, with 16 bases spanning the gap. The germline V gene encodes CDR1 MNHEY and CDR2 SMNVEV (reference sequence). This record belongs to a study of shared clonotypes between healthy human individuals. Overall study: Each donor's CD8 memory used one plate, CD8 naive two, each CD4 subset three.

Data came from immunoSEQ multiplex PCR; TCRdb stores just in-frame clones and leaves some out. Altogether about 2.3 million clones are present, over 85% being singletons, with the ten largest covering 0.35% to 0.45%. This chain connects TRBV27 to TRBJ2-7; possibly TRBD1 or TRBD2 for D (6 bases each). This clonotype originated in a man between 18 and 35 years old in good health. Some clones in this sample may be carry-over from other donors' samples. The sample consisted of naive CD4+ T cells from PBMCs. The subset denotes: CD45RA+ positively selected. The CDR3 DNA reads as TGTGCCAGCAGTTCCCAGGGGAGGATGATCTACGAGCAGTACTTC. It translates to CASSSQGRMIYEQYF.